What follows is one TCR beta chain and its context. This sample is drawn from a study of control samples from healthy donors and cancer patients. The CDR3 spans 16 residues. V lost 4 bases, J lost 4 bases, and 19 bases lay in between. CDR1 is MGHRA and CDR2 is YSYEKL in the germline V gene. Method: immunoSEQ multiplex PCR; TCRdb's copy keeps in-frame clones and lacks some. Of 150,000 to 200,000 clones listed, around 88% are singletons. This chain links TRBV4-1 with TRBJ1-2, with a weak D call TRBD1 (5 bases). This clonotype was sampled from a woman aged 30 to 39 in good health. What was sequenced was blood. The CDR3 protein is CASSRQPSPGIYGYTF. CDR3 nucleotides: TGCGCCAGCAGCCGGCAGCCTTCTCCAGGGATCTATGGCTACACCTTC.